The clone carrying this T cell receptor (beta chain) came up once. The data derive from a study of radiotherapy plus CTLA-4 blockade in lung cancer. About the study: Objective response rate was over 15%; disease control rate, approximately 28%.

Data came from immunoSEQ multiplex PCR; TCRdb stores just in-frame clones and leaves some out. The table shows over 70,000 clones, with approximately 83% occurring only once. With 2 bases clipped from V and 3 bases from J, the junction kept 2 bases outside the gene matches. The CDR3 runs 16 residues. Germline V gene data show CDR1 as LGHNA and CDR2 as YNFKEQ. The sequence derives from a human donor with non-small cell lung cancer who had a partial response to radiotherapy plus ipilimumab. Material: peripheral blood, obtained from a patient treated with radiotherapy plus ipilimumab. This chain uses TRBV4-2 with TRBJ2-3, with 13 bases matching TRBD2. CDR3 nucleotides: TGTGCCAGCAGCCAATCGACTAGCGGGAGGACAGATACGCAGTATTTT. The encoded protein is CASSQSTSGRTDTQYF.